This TCR beta chain was found in a study of CD8 T cells in Susac syndrome. CD8+ and CD4+ T cells from blood underwent TCR beta sequencing, which was carried out in a high-throughput format. TEMRA cells were FACS-enriched and CD8+ and CD4+ T cells negatively isolated. The CDR3 loop spans 12 amino acids. Germline V gene sequence: CDR1 SQVTM, CDR2 ANQGSEA. Study-level results: That the number of individuals in its TCR sequencing and HLA analysis was relatively small was acknowledged by the study.

This clonotype was found once. Its matching antigen is unknown. Germline is not matched at one junction end, which may reflect a read error. RNA, at about 0.45 to 1 ug, was reverse transcribed with random hexamers. TCR beta CDR3 was amplified by immunoSEQ multiplex PCR. This amplification extended across 54 Vbeta and 13 Jbeta segments. TCRdb re-called the immunoSEQ multiplex PCR reads with MiXCR, one entry per CDR3 protein. The sample consists of over 100,000 distinct CDR3 sequences, around 90% of them appearing once. Sample: CD8+ T cells from PBMCs. This clonotype originated in a human donor in good health. The gene calls are TRBV29-1 and TRBJ2-7, with a weak D call TRBD1 (6 bases). CDR3 in amino acids: CSVADSDYEQCF. DNA of the CDR3: TGCAGCGTTGCGGACAGCGACTACGAGCAGTGCTTC.